This is a list of T cell receptor beta chains from one sample in a study of metastatic and nonmetastatic thyroid tumors. TCRdb reanalyzed the PCR reads via MiXCR. In the table there are under 25,000 clones, about a quarter of which are singletons. The material sequenced was blood. The receptors were sampled from a female donor with papillary thyroid cancer or a benign thyroid nodule (not recorded which). Some clones in this sample may be carry-over from other donors' samples. Both conserved end residues are part of each CDR3. A D gene is named only where the DNA matches it firmly. For some rows the clone size is stated as once, few or many, or as a class when expanded; others skip it.

NA	NA	TRBV20-1	TRBJ1-5	CSARVGGSDNQPQHF	TGCAGTGCTAGAGTAGGGGGGTCTGACAATCAGCCCCAGCATTTT
many	NA	TRBV30	TRBJ2-3	CAWTRQGPDTQYF	TGTGCCTGGACCCGGCAGGGCCCAGATACGCAGTATTTT
NA	NA	TRBV4-1	TRBJ2-3	CASSQELGNHYTADTQYF	TGCGCCAGCAGCCAAGAATTGGGAAACCACTACACGGCAGATACGCAGTATTTT
NA	TRBD1	TRBV11-1	TRBJ1-2	CASSLLHRGGGYTF	TGTGCCAGCAGCTTACTTCACAGGGGTGGTGGCTACACCTTC
NA	NA	TRBV9	TRBJ2-3	CASSAPAVGDTQYF	TGTGCCAGCAGCGCCCCCGCCGTAGGAGATACGCAGTATTTT
medium-sized	TRBD1	TRBV27	TRBJ2-7	CASSSGRDRGPSYEQYF	TGTGCCAGCAGTTCTGGCCGGGACAGGGGTCCCTCCTACGAGCAGTACTTC
few	TRBD2	TRBV6-4	TRBJ2-1	CASSVGLAEVDEQFF	TGTGCCAGCAGTGTGGGACTAGCGGAAGTGGATGAGCAGTTCTTC
NA	TRBD2	TRBV28	TRBJ2-5	CASNPAGSGETQYF	TGTGCCAGCAACCCAGCGGGATCGGGGGAGACCCAGTACTTC
medium-sized	TRBD1	TRBV7-9	TRBJ1-1	CASSSGTATEAFF	TGTGCCAGCAGCTCCGGGACAGCCACTGAAGCTTTCTTT
few	TRBD2	TRBV15	TRBJ2-1	CATRGVSGSNEQFF	TGTGCCACCAGGGGGGTTAGCGGGAGCAATGAGCAGTTCTTC
NA	TRBD1	TRBV20-1	TRBJ2-2	CSARDPGQGITGELFF	TGCAGTGCTAGAGATCCGGGACAGGGGATTACCGGGGAGCTGTTTTTT
NA	NA	TRBV18	TRBJ2-7	CASSPSTGTYYEQYF	TGTGCCAGCTCACCAAGCACAGGGACATATTACGAGCAGTACTTC
many	NA	TRBV15	TRBJ2-2	CATSRGGIGELFF	TGTGCCACCAGCAGGGGGGGTATCGGGGAGCTGTTTTTT
medium-sized	NA	TRBV28	TRBJ1-6	CASSLSGSSYNSPLHF	TGTGCCAGCAGTTTATCTGGGAGCTCCTATAATTCACCCCTCCACTTT
medium-sized	TRBD2	TRBV20-1	TRBJ2-7	CSARDPRGSRNEQYF	TGCAGTGCTAGAGATCCGCGCGGGAGTAGGAACGAGCAGTACTTC
few	TRBD2	TRBV6-1	TRBJ2-7	CASGSLSGGHYEQYF	TGTGCCAGCGGAAGCTTATCGGGAGGTCACTACGAGCAGTACTTC
medium-sized	NA	TRBV7-3	TRBJ2-7	CASRSQGGHYEQYF	TGTGCCAGCAGATCCCAGGGGGGCCACTACGAGCAGTACTTC
NA	NA	TRBV19	TRBJ1-1	CASHRAEITEAFF	TGTGCCAGTCACAGGGCGGAGATCACTGAAGCTTTCTTT
many	NA	TRBV25-1	TRBJ2-1	CASSKSTGNNEQFF	TGTGCCAGCTCCAAGTCAACAGGAAACAATGAGCAGTTCTTC
NA	TRBD1	TRBV6-5	TRBJ1-1	CASSLGQGAVSTEAFF	TGTGCCAGCAGTTTAGGACAGGGGGCTGTGAGCACTGAAGCTTTCTTT
NA	NA	TRBV20-1	TRBJ2-1	CSANHPWGEQFF	TGCAGTGCTAACCACCCATGGGGTGAGCAGTTCTTC
few	TRBD2	TRBV11-2	TRBJ2-7	CASSAGTSGYEQYF	TGTGCCAGCAGCGCCGGGACTAGCGGCTACGAGCAGTACTTC
NA	NA	TRBV7-2	TRBJ1-6	CASSLNGRGTPLHF	TGTGCCAGCAGCTTAAATGGCAGAGGTACACCCCTCCACTTT
many	TRBD1	TRBV18	TRBJ1-5	CASSLNRGNQPQHF	TGTGCCAGCTCACTTAACAGGGGGAATCAGCCCCAGCATTTT
many	NA	TRBV11-2	TRBJ2-1	CASSLQGNSLGEQFF	TGTGCCAGCAGCCTACAGGGTAATAGTCTGGGTGAGCAGTTCTTC
many	NA	TRBV3-1	TRBJ2-2	CASSTLSGELFF	TGTGCCAGCAGCACTCTATCCGGGGAGCTGTTTTTT
NA	TRBD1	TRBV28	TRBJ2-7	CASTGTGKGYEQYF	TGTGCCAGCACCGGGACAGGGAAGGGTTACGAGCAGTACTTC
few	TRBD2	TRBV6-1	TRBJ2-3	CASTTSGSTDTQYF	TGTGCCAGCACAACTAGCGGGAGCACAGATACGCAGTATTTT
NA	NA	TRBV20-1	TRBJ2-1	CSASVANNEQFF	TGCAGTGCTAGTGTAGCAAACAATGAGCAGTTCTTC
few	NA	TRBV6-1	TRBJ1-3	CASSPLNMGNTIYF	TGTGCCAGCAGCCCCTTAAATATGGGAAACACCATATATTTT
NA	NA	TRBV11-2	TRBJ2-2	CASSGRRAGTGELFF	TGTGCCAGCAGCGGCCGGAGGGCCGGCACCGGGGAGCTGTTTTTT
many	TRBD1	TRBV15	TRBJ2-5	CATSTRQGGETQYF	TGTGCCACCAGCACCCGACAGGGGGGCGAGACCCAGTACTTC
once	TRBD1	TRBV5-1	TRBJ2-7	CASSRGTGATYEQYF	TGCGCCAGCAGCCGGGGGACAGGGGCAACTTACGAGCAGTACTTC
NA	NA	TRBV10-3	TRBJ1-1	CAISAWTWGTEAFF	TGTGCCATCAGTGCCTGGACATGGGGGACTGAAGCTTTCTTT
many	TRBD2	TRBV19	TRBJ2-6	CASSIGSGRFFSGANVLTF	TGTGCCAGTAGTATAGGGAGCGGGAGGTTTTTCTCTGGGGCCAACGTCCTGACTTTC
medium-sized	NA	TRBV6-2/TRBV6-3	TRBJ1-2	CASSLPGPSYGYTF	TGTGCCAGCAGTTTACCAGGGCCCTCCTATGGCTACACCTTC
many	NA	TRBV29-1	TRBJ1-1	CSVGRVNTEAFF	TGCAGCGTTGGGCGGGTTAACACTGAAGCTTTCTTT
medium-sized	NA	TRBV28	TRBJ1-2	CASSLGGVYGYTF	TGTGCCAGCAGTTTAGGAGGGGTCTATGGCTACACCTTC
many	NA	TRBV5-8	TRBJ2-7	CASSLWRSYEQYF	TGTGCCAGCAGCTTATGGAGATCCTACGAGCAGTACTTC
many	TRBD2	TRBV4-1	TRBJ2-1	CASSHPGRATSSGRPYNEQFF	TGCGCCAGCAGCCATCCGGGGAGGGCTACCTCTAGCGGGAGACCGTACAATGAGCAGTTCTTC
many	NA	TRBV2	TRBJ2-6	CASTQLSSGANVLTF	TGTGCCAGCACCCAACTGAGCTCTGGGGCCAACGTCCTGACTTTC